Below, 28 T cell receptor beta chains from the same sample are listed, as sequenced in a study of STAT3 mutations in large granular lymphocyte leukemia. General study findings and limits: In T-cell large granular lymphocyte leukemia, about half of patients showed multiple immunodominant subclonotypes.

The data were produced by immunoSEQ multiplex PCR, yet TCRdb's version contains in-frame clones alone and is incomplete. The sample has about 42,000 clones, about 81% seen once. Their target antigens are unknown. The sample was PBMCs. These receptors were taken from a human donor with T large granular lymphocyte leukemia. Some clones in this sample may be carry-over from other donors' samples.

The CDR3: CASSSFGGTGELFF. The CDR3 DNA is TGTGCCAGCAGCTCCTTCGGGGGGACCGGGGAGCTGTTTTTT. The chain carries TRBV28 and TRBJ2-2; TRBD2 aligns across 7 bases. The trim removed 6 bases at V and 5 bases at J, leaving 6 bases unmatched. CDR3 size: 14 residues. CDR1 and CDR2 from the germline V gene are MDHEN and SYDVKM.

The V call is TRBV19, the J call TRBJ1-2, with a tentative D call TRBD1 (5 bases). The CDR3 is 17 amino acids. Looked up from germline, CDR1 is LNHDA and CDR2 is SQIVND (reference sequence). Trimming took off 6 bases at V and 0 bases at J, with 20 bases between the two ends. The CDR3 DNA reads TGTGCCAGTAGCCCGCCAGGGATTATCCTTACTAACTATGGCTACACCTTC. It is translated as CASSPPGIILTNYGYTF.

The chain combines TRBV7-9 with TRBJ1-5, with D unresolved. CDR3 length equals 14 residues. Trimming removed 1 base at V and 1 base at J, with 5 bases between. The V gene's germline CDR1 is SEHNR and CDR2 FQNEAQ (reference sequence). CDR3 sequence (DNA): TGTGCCAGCAGCTTAGGAATGAGCAATCAGCCCCAGCATTTT. Translated, it gives CASSLGMSNQPQHF.

V usage is TRBV28 and J usage is TRBJ1-2, with 8 bases that match TRBD1. Unmatched junction bases numbered 4, after V lost 3 bases and J lost 4 bases. CDR1 and CDR2 (germline): MDHEN, SYDVKM. This CDR3 spans 14 amino acids. Written as DNA, the CDR3 is TGTGCCAGCAGTTTTACAGGGGGAATCTATGGCTACACCTTC. Residues: CASSFTGGIYGYTF.

The chain uses TRBV4-2 and TRBJ1-1, with 8 bases that match TRBD1. CDR1 and CDR2 (germline): LGHNA, YNFKEQ. CDR3 size: 13 residues. Unmatched junction bases numbered 11, after V lost 7 bases and J lost 10 bases. The chain's CDR3 is CASTADRGRGAFF. The CDR3 bases are TGTGCCAGCACCGCCGACAGGGGAAGAGGAGCTTTCTTT.

This chain joins TRBV6-1 and TRBJ2-7; 7 nucleotides agree with TRBD1. Losses at the gene ends were 4 bases for V and 2 bases for J; bases not matched to a gene: 5. This CDR3 region has 14 residues. Germline V gene sequence: CDR1 MNHNS, CDR2 SASEGT. The chain's CDR3 is CASSGQGRTYEQYF. The DNA for the CDR3 is TGTGCCAGCAGTGGACAGGGAAGGACCTACGAGCAGTACTTC.

The count of this clone is one. The rearrangement uses TRBV5-6 and TRBJ1-1; possibly TRBD1 for D (5 bases). The CDR3 sequence is 17 residues long. V was clipped by 4 bases and J by 6 bases, with 25 bases between them. The germline CDR1 and CDR2 sequences are SGHDT and YYEEEE. CDR3: CASSLQLSGVRGPEAFF. Written as DNA, the CDR3 is TGTGCCAGCAGCCTTCAGTTGAGCGGCGTTAGGGGCCCTGAAGCTTTCTTT. The full variable domain, in which reference TRBV5-6 and TRBJ1-1 provide the parts outside the CDR3, is DAGVTQSPTHLIKTRGQQVTLRCSPKSGHDTVSWYQQALGQGPQFIFQYYEEEERQRGNFPDRFSGHQFPNYSSELNVNALLLGDSALYLCASSLQLSGVRGPEAFFGQGTRLTVV.

V gene TRBV7-9 combines with J gene TRBJ1-2; possible D gene TRBD1, 6 bases. The V end lost 5 bases, the J end lost 2 bases, and 12 bases lay between the germline ends. The CDR3 runs to 14 residues. Per the germline V gene, CDR1 is SEHNR and CDR2 is FQNEAQ (reference sequence). The CDR3 protein is CASSRSDRNYGYTF. CDR3 nucleotides: TGTGCCAGCAGCCGAAGCGACAGGAACTATGGCTACACCTTC. Supplemented by reference TRBV7-9 and TRBJ1-2, the full variable domain reads DTGVSQNPRHKITKRGQNVTFRCDPISEHNRLYWYRQTLGQGPEFLTYFQNEAQLEKSRLLSDRFSAERPKGSFSTLEIQRTEQGDSAMYLCASSRSDRNYGYTFGSGTRLTVV.

This clone has a handful of counts. The rearrangement links TRBV6-1 to TRBJ2-7, with D possibly being TRBD1 (5 bases). The CDR3 covers 16 residues. Germline V gene data show CDR1 as MNHNS and CDR2 as SASEGT. Trimming took off 4 bases at V and 3 bases at J, with 19 bases between the two ends. The CDR3: CASSGQGEGIIYEQYF. In DNA, the CDR3 is TGTGCCAGCAGTGGGCAAGGGGAAGGAATAATCTACGAGCAGTACTTC.

The chain couples TRBV15 to TRBJ2-1; 10 nucleotides line up with TRBD2. J lost 4 bases, V lost 4 bases, and 4 bases had no gene match. This CDR3 is built from 15 residues. Per germline, CDR1 LNHNV and CDR2 YYDKDF (reference sequence). CDR3 bases: TGTGCCACCAGCATCGAGCGGGGGGGTTACAATGAGCAGTTCTTC. Protein: CATSIERGGYNEQFF.

The gene calls are TRBV29-1 and TRBJ2-3, with a tentative D call TRBD2 (7 bases). Germline V gene sequence: CDR1 SQVTM, CDR2 ANQGSEA. The CDR3 consists of 14 residues. The ends were cut back, 5 bases at V and 0 bases at J, with 12 bases in the middle. The CDR3 is CSVFRGASTDTQYF. As DNA, the CDR3 is TGCAGCGTTTTCCGGGGGGCTAGCACAGATACGCAGTATTTT.

The CDR3 nucleotides read TGTGCCTCTCACCCCGGGGGCAGAAACACTGAAGCTTTCTTT. It translates to CASHPGGRNTEAFF. The chain has TRBV19 and TRBJ1-1, with D possibly matching TRBD1 (6 bases). The length of the CDR3 is 14 residues. Trimming left V 11 bases short and J 2 bases short, with 18 bases between. From germline, CDR1 is LNHDA and CDR2 SQIVND (reference sequence).

J is TRBJ1-1 and V is TRBV28, with D hard to call. The CDR3 is 13 amino acids. CDR1 and CDR2 from the germline V gene are MDHEN and SYDVKM. Trimming stripped 2 bases from V and 2 bases from J, with 6 bases between. CDR3 sequence: CASSLPDNTEAFF. The CDR3 DNA reads as TGTGCCAGCAGTTTACCAGATAACACTGAAGCTTTCTTT. The whole variable domain, filled in from reference TRBV28 and TRBJ1-1, reads DVKVTQSSRYLVKRTGEKVFLECVQDMDHENMFWYRQDPGLGLRLIYFSYDVKMKEKGDIPEGYSVSREKKERFSLILESASTNQTSMYLCASSLPDNTEAFFGQGTRLTVV.

This clone showed up just once. The chain is built from TRBV28 and TRBJ2-6, with D unclear. Germline CDR1 is MDHEN and CDR2 is SYDVKM. V shed 2 bases and J shed 1 base, with 3 bases lying between them. The CDR3 runs to 14 residues. The DNA of the CDR3 is TGTGCCAGCAGTTTAACGTCTGGGGCCAACGTCCTGACTTTC. Its translation is CASSLTSGANVLTF.

The V and J genes are TRBV5-1 and TRBJ2-7; 7 bases map to TRBD1. Germline V gene lookup returns CDR1 SGHRS and CDR2 YFSETQ. This CDR3 comprises 15 residues. Unmatched junction bases numbered 10, after V lost 4 bases and J lost 3 bases. Written as DNA, the CDR3 is TGCGCCAGCAGCCGTACCGGACAGGTGAGCTACGAGCAGTACTTC. Translation gives CASSRTGQVSYEQYF.

The CDR3 DNA sequence: TGTGCCAGCAGCCAAGAACTAGCGGGGGCCTACGAGCAGTACTTC. Protein product: CASSQELAGAYEQYF. The chain combines TRBV4-2 with TRBJ2-7, with 11 positions matching TRBD2. Germline CDR1 and CDR2: LGHNA and YNFKEQ. CDR3 length equals 15 residues. V trimming: 0 bases; J trimming: 2 bases; junction bases outside the gene matches: 0.

CDR3 nucleotides: TGTGCCAGCAGTTTTGGGGGCCGACCGGAAGCTTTCTTT. It codes for CASSFGGRPEAFF. This rearrangement joins TRBV27 to TRBJ1-1, with a weak D call TRBD1 (6 bases). The CDR3 has 13 residues. Trimming left V 3 bases short and J 8 bases short, with 13 bases between. Per the germline V gene, CDR1 is MNHEY and CDR2 is SMNVEV (reference sequence).

This clone was observed a handful of times. The V call is TRBV19, the J call TRBJ1-2; 7 bases map to TRBD1. This CDR3 is 14 amino acids long. The V and J ends lost 5 bases and 7 bases, in that order; junction bases with no gene match: 10. CDR1 LNHDA and CDR2 SQIVND come from the germline V gene (reference sequence). The DNA for the CDR3 is TGTGCCAGTAGTGCGACAGGGAGAGTTGGTGGCTACACCTTC. Protein product: CASSATGRVGGYTF. Variable domain in full (rest from reference TRBV19 and TRBJ1-2): DGGITQSPKYLFRKEGQNVTLSCEQNLNHDAMYWYRQDPGQGLRLIYYSQIVNDFQKGDIAEGYSVSREKKESFPLTVTSAQKNPTAFYLCASSATGRVGGYTFGSGTRLTVV.

This clone was detected a few times. The chain uses TRBV19 and TRBJ2-7; 9 positions agree with TRBD1. V lost 5 bases and J lost 1; bases outside the gene matches: 6. Germline lookup yields CDR1 LNHDA and CDR2 SQIVND (reference sequence). The CDR3 loop spans 15 amino acids. CDR3 loop: CASSAGTGKSYEQYF. The CDR3 coding sequence is TGTGCCAGTAGTGCCGGGACAGGGAAGTCCTACGAGCAGTACTTC.

This rearrangement joins TRBV25-1 to TRBJ1-6; no reliable D call. CDR1 and CDR2 from the germline V gene are MGHDK and SYGVNS. The length of the CDR3 is 14 residues. Deletions cut 4 bases from V and 1 base from J, with 5 bases between. CDR3 loop: CASSVSSYNSPLHF. The CDR3 DNA is TGTGCCAGCAGTGTCTCGTCCTATAATTCACCCCTCCACTTT. Full variable domain (rest looked up from reference TRBV25-1 and TRBJ1-6): EADIYQTPRYLVIGTGKKITLECSQTMGHDKMYWYQQDPGMELHLIHYSYGVNSTEKGDLSSESTVSRIRTEHFPLTLESARPSHTSQYLCASSVSSYNSPLHFGNGTRLTVT.

The rearrangement uses TRBV18 and TRBJ1-5, with TRBD1 matching over 9 bases. Germline V gene lookup returns CDR1 KGHSH and CDR2 LQKENI. V gave up 0 bases and J gave up 7 bases; unmatched junction bases: 13. There are 18 residues in the CDR3. In DNA, the CDR3 is TGTGCCAGCTCACCACCAGGGAAGGGACAGGGATTTGGACAGCCCCAGCATTTT. The encoded protein is CASSPPGKGQGFGQPQHF.

Here the CDR3 DNA reads TGCGCCAGCAGCTCCCTGGACAGAGCGCCTGCGGTTTACACCTTC. Encoded protein: CASSSLDRAPAVYTF. The chain has TRBV5-1 and TRBJ1-2, with D perhaps matching TRBD1 (6 bases). The germline gives CDR1 SGHRS, CDR2 YFSETQ. The CDR3 spans 15 residues. The ends were cut back, 3 bases at V and 11 bases at J, with 23 bases in the middle.

This rearrangement joins TRBV5-8 to TRBJ1-6, with 12 bases that match TRBD1. This CDR3 has 14 residues. The germline gives CDR1 SGHTS, CDR2 YDEGEE. V lost 4 bases and J lost 11; bases outside the gene matches: 4. This CDR3 is CASSPGQGAPPLHF. CDR3 coding DNA: TGTGCCAGCAGCCCGGGACAGGGGGCTCCACCCCTCCACTTT. Supplemented by reference TRBV5-8 and TRBJ1-6, the full variable domain reads EAGVTQSPTHLIKTRGQQATLRCSPISGHTSVYWYQQALGLGLQFLLWYDEGEERNRGNFPPRFSGRQFPNYSSELNVNALELEDSALYLCASSPGQGAPPLHFGNGTRLTVT.

This chain uses TRBV4-3 with TRBJ2-7, with D perhaps TRBD2 (6 bases). Looked up from germline, CDR1 is LGHNA and CDR2 is YSLEER. The CDR3 contains 15 residues. V lost 1 base, J lost 0 bases, and 10 bases lay in between. DNA for the CDR3: TGCGCCAGCAGCCAAGCGGACGGGAGCTCCTACGAGCAGTACTTC. Amino acid sequence: CASSQADGSSYEQYF.

Worth noting for this clone: Other DNA sequences in the sample encode the same CDR3. V is TRBV29-1 and J is TRBJ2-3; D unresolved. Germline assignment: CDR1 SQVTM and CDR2 ANQGSEA. Deletions cut 3 bases from V and 0 bases from J, with 4 bases between. The CDR3 is 12 residues long. The CDR3 coding sequence is TGCAGCGTTGACGGGAGCACAGATACGCAGTATTTT. Translating it yields CSVDGSTDTQYF.

V gene TRBV5-1 combines with J gene TRBJ2-1; TRBD1 matches at 7 bases. The CDR3 spans 15 residues. Looked up from germline, CDR1 is SGHRS and CDR2 is YFSETQ. V trimming: 0 bases; J trimming: 3 bases; junction bases outside the gene matches: 3. This CDR3 reads CASSLDRGFYNEQFF. CDR3 coding DNA: TGCGCCAGCAGCTTGGACAGGGGATTCTACAATGAGCAGTTCTTC. Combining the CDR3 with reference TRBV5-1 and TRBJ2-1 gives the whole variable domain KAGVTQTPRYLIKTRGQQVTLSCSPISGHRSVSWYQQTPGQGLQFLFEYFSETQRNKGNFPGRFSGRQFSNSRSEMNVSTLELGDSALYLCASSLDRGFYNEQFFGPGTRLTVL.

The CDR3 region has the DNA TGTGCCAGCAGCTTATCAGGAAACACTGAAGCTTTCTTT. It translates to CASSLSGNTEAFF. V is TRBV7-2 and J is TRBJ1-1; D is unclear. V gave up 2 bases and J gave up 2 bases, with 6 bases separating them. Germline CDR1 is SGHTA and CDR2 is FQGNSA. The CDR3 loop spans 13 amino acids.

This sequence joins TRBV19 and TRBJ1-5, with D tentatively TRBD1 (6 bases). Looked up from germline, CDR1 is LNHDA and CDR2 is SQIVND (reference sequence). The ends were cut back, 9 bases at V and 0 bases at J, with 9 bases in the middle. The length of the CDR3 is 13 residues. CDR3 residues: CASRDTSNQPQHF. The DNA for the CDR3 is TGTGCCAGCCGGGACACTAGCAATCAGCCCCAGCATTTT.